These 24 T cell receptor beta chains were sequenced from one sample in a study of blood T cell repertoires in COVID-19. Some clones are missing from TCRdb's copy, which holds only in-frame ones; the method was immunoSEQ multiplex PCR. Of around 320,000 clones in the sample, around 90% were seen once. Sample: PBMCs or T cells enriched from blood (not recorded which). Receptor source: a woman between 18 and 29 years old with acute COVID-19.

This chain links TRBV7-8 with TRBJ2-7; TRBD1 matches 7 bases. CDR1 and CDR2 from the germline V gene are SGHVS and FQNEAQ. The CDR3 is 12 amino acids. V lost 0 bases to trimming and J lost 12 bases; unmatched junction nucleotides: 5. The CDR3 DNA reads TGTGCCAGCAGCTTAGCTACAGGGGATCGGTACTTC. It specifies CASSLATGDRYF.

J is TRBJ1-3 and V is TRBV18, with D perhaps TRBD1 (5 bases). The CDR3 is 16 amino acids. Per germline, CDR1 KGHSH and CDR2 LQKENI. Trimming removed 1 base at V and 0 bases at J, with 10 bases between. The CDR3 DNA reads TGTGCCAGCTCACCACGCGACAGCCGCTCTGGAAACACCATATATTTT. This encodes CASSPRDSRSGNTIYF.

The chain combines TRBV25-1 with TRBJ1-1; D is possibly TRBD1 (6 bases). Per the germline V gene, CDR1 is MGHDK and CDR2 is SYGVNS. The CDR3 spans 14 residues. V dropped 10 bases and J dropped 4 bases, with 19 bases sitting between them. The CDR3 region is CATRRGGWGTEAFF. The CDR3 DNA reads as TGTGCCACCCGACGGGGGGGCTGGGGCACTGAAGCTTTCTTT.

The gene calls are TRBV20-1 and TRBJ2-7; D is possibly TRBD2 (5 bases). V lost 3 bases to trimming and J lost 2 bases, with 8 bases between them. This CDR3 region has 12 residues. Germline V gene data show CDR1 as DFQATT and CDR2 as SNEGSKA (reference sequence). The CDR3 nucleotides are TGCAGTGCTAGTCGGGGAACCTACGAGCAGTACTTC. It translates to CSASRGTYEQYF.

The chain is built from TRBV28 and TRBJ2-7; TRBD2 aligns across 14 bases. CDR3 length: 17 amino acids. Per the germline V gene, CDR1 is MDHEN and CDR2 is SYDVKM. V lost 2 bases, J lost 6 bases, and 9 bases stayed unmatched. The CDR3 nucleotides read TGTGCCAGCAGTTTAGTAACGCCGGGACTAGCGGGAGTCGAGCAGTACTTC. Encoded protein: CASSLVTPGLAGVEQYF.

The chain uses TRBV9 and TRBJ2-7; 9 bases fit TRBD1. This CDR3 contains 14 residues. The V gene's germline CDR1 is SGDLS and CDR2 YYNGEE. V shed 3 bases and J 0 bases; nucleotides not matched to a gene: 1. CDR3 sequence (DNA): TGTGCCAGCAGCGCGACAGGGGGCTCCTACGAGCAGTACTTC. Protein product: CASSATGGSYEQYF.

The chain uses TRBV30 and TRBJ1-2; perhaps TRBD1 as D (5 bases). The germline V gene encodes CDR1 GTSNPN and CDR2 SVGIG (reference sequence). The V end lost 1 base, the J end lost 8 bases, and 14 bases lay between the germline ends. The CDR3 has 13 residues. The CDR3 region is CAWSAWGGEGYTF. DNA of the CDR3: TGTGCCTGGAGTGCCTGGGGCGGCGAAGGCTACACCTTC.

The rearrangement joins TRBV28 to TRBJ2-7, with D uncertain. The length of the CDR3 is 15 residues. Germline values: CDR1 MDHEN, CDR2 SYDVKM. The V end was cut by 2 bases, the J end by 7 bases, with 18 bases between. The CDR3 loop is CASSLISGDPWEQYF. The DNA for the CDR3 is TGTGCCAGCAGTTTAATTTCAGGCGACCCATGGGAGCAGTACTTC.

V and J are TRBV2 and TRBJ2-2; 8 bases map to TRBD1. The V and J ends lost 8 bases and 6 bases, in that order; junction bases with no gene match: 11. CDR3 length: 15 amino acids. Germline V gene lookup returns CDR1 SNHLY and CDR2 FYNNEI. This chain's CDR3 is CASGGFGQGAGELFF. As DNA, the CDR3 is TGTGCCAGCGGGGGCTTTGGACAGGGTGCCGGGGAGCTGTTTTTT.

The chain carries TRBV19 and TRBJ1-1; D not resolved. Germline CDR1 is LNHDA and CDR2 is SQIVND (reference sequence). V lost 3 bases, J lost 7 bases, and 12 bases lay in between. The CDR3 spans 13 residues. CDR3 nucleotides: TGTGCCAGTAGTATCAGGTTACAAGGTGAAGCTTTCTTT. Protein product: CASSIRLQGEAFF.

CDR3 DNA: TGTGCCAGCAGCGTAGGCGACAGCCTCTATGGCTACACCTTC. Translated, it gives CASSVGDSLYGYTF. This chain uses TRBV9 with TRBJ1-2; tentative D call: TRBD1 (5 bases). Germline V CDR1 and CDR2: SGDLS, YYNGEE. Trimming cost V 0 bases and J 4 bases, with 10 bases left between them. The CDR3 runs to 14 residues.

This chain joins TRBV19 and TRBJ1-1, with D tentatively TRBD1 (6 bases). Trimming cost V 3 bases and J 1 base, with 15 bases left between them. This CDR3 spans 16 amino acids. Germline V gene sequence: CDR1 LNHDA, CDR2 SQIVND (reference sequence). CDR3 nucleotides: TGTGCCAGTAGTATCCGGCTGGGACAAGCGAACACTGAAGCTTTCTTT. Translation gives CASSIRLGQANTEAFF.

This chain links TRBV6-1 with TRBJ1-2; D gene uncertain. V was pared by 3 bases and J by 3 bases, with 14 bases between. The CDR3 contains 15 residues. Germline V gives CDR1 MNHNS, CDR2 SASEGT. The CDR3 bases are TGTGCCAGCAGTGACCAGACGGAGTTCTACTATGGCTACACCTTC. It is translated as CASSDQTEFYYGYTF.

V is TRBV5-1 and J is TRBJ2-7; D not certain. This CDR3 comprises 16 residues. Germline V gives CDR1 SGHRS, CDR2 YFSETQ. With 0 bases removed from V and 2 bases from J, the gap between germline ends came to 15 bases. The CDR3 nucleotides are TGCGCCAGCAGCTTGGCGGCGGCCAGCGCGCCCTACGAGCAGTACTTC. As protein: CASSLAAASAPYEQYF. The full variable domain, with the rest looked up from reference TRBV5-1 and TRBJ2-7, is KAGVTQTPRYLIKTRGQQVTLSCSPISGHRSVSWYQQTPGQGLQFLFEYFSETQRNKGNFPGRFSGRQFSNSRSEMNVSTLELGDSALYLCASSLAAASAPYEQYFGPGTRLTVT.

The chain links TRBV28 to TRBJ1-4; no definite D call. The V gene lost 7 bases and the J gene lost 8 bases, with 11 bases spanning the gap. The CDR3 spans 12 residues. Germline V CDR1 and CDR2: MDHEN, SYDVKM. Here the CDR3 DNA reads TGTGCCAGCACCCTTTCGGGGGAAAAACTGTTTTTT. Protein: CASTLSGEKLFF. Full variable domain (remainder filled in from reference TRBV28 and TRBJ1-4): DVKVTQSSRYLVKRTGEKVFLECVQDMDHENMFWYRQDPGLGLRLIYFSYDVKMKEKGDIPEGYSVSREKKERFSLILESASTNQTSMYLCASTLSGEKLFFGSGTQLSVL.

This chain connects TRBV5-1 to TRBJ1-2; 7 bases line up with TRBD1. The CDR3 consists of 14 residues. V lost 4 bases, J lost 0 bases, and 3 bases stayed unmatched. Germline V gives CDR1 SGHRS, CDR2 YFSETQ. CDR3 coding DNA: TGCGCCAGCAGCACGGACAGGTCTAACTATGGCTACACCTTC. This codes for CASSTDRSNYGYTF.

This chain joins TRBV28 and TRBJ2-7; 7 bases fit TRBD1. In germline, CDR1 is MDHEN, CDR2 SYDVKM. V shed 6 bases and J 2 bases; nucleotides not matched to a gene: 7. There are 14 residues in the CDR3. The CDR3 DNA is TGTGCCAGCAGGCAGACAGGGTTAACCTACGAGCAGTACTTC. This sequence encodes CASRQTGLTYEQYF.

A few counts support this clone. V gene TRBV4-1 combines with J gene TRBJ1-2; tentative D call: TRBD1 (5 bases). The V end was cut by 5 bases, the J end by 5 bases, with 9 bases between. Germline V gives CDR1 MGHRA, CDR2 YSYEKL. CDR3 size: 12 residues. Here the CDR3 reads CASSYDRYGYTF. CDR3 DNA: TGCGCCAGCAGCTATGACAGATATGGCTACACCTTC.

This chain links TRBV20-1 with TRBJ2-7; D not certain. Trimming left V 3 bases short and J 2 bases short, with 8 bases between. CDR1 is DFQATT, CDR2 SNEGSKA, per germline (reference sequence). This CDR3 has 12 residues. Here the CDR3 reads CSASKLTYEQYF. DNA of the CDR3: TGCAGTGCTAGTAAACTTACCTACGAGCAGTACTTC.

The chain links TRBV19 to TRBJ1-2; 7 bases line up with TRBD1. Germline V CDR1 and CDR2: LNHDA, SQIVND (reference sequence). The CDR3 extends over 15 amino acids. V trimming: 8 bases; J trimming: 0 bases; junction bases outside the gene matches: 9. In DNA, the CDR3 is TGTGCCAGTGCCGATCAGGGGGGCACTAACTATGGCTACACCTTC. It yields the protein CASADQGGTNYGYTF.

The CDR3 sequence: CASSSSGLAPREQYF. The DNA for the CDR3 is TGTGCCAGCAGTTCGTCCGGTCTAGCGCCCCGAGAGCAGTACTTC. The chain employs TRBV27 and TRBJ2-7; TRBD2 is a possible D gene (6 bases). Germline V gives CDR1 MNHEY, CDR2 SMNVEV (reference sequence). This CDR3 is built from 15 residues. V was trimmed by 4 bases and J by 7 bases, leaving 20 bases between them.

The chain is built from TRBV7-8 and TRBJ2-1; D call uncertain. V gave up 2 bases and J gave up 7 bases, with 6 bases separating them. Germline loops: CDR1 SGHVS, CDR2 FQNEAQ. The CDR3 runs to 12 residues. CDR3 nucleotides: TGTGCCAGCAGCTTACCCCCGAATGAGCAGTTCTTC. Translated: CASSLPPNEQFF.

The chain links TRBV3-1 (or the pseudogene TRBV3-2) to TRBJ1-5, with a weak D call TRBD1 (6 bases). Looked up from germline, CDR1 is LGHDT and CDR2 is YNNKEL (reference sequence). The CDR3 totals 13 residues. V was cut by 5 bases and J by 7 bases, with 12 bases left in between. In DNA form, the CDR3 reads TGTGCCAGCAGCTCTCAGGGGAACCAGCCCCAGCATTTT. Amino acid sequence: CASSSQGNQPQHF.

The DNA for the CDR3 is TGTGCCAGTAGTATCGGGACAGGGGCGATCTATGGCTACACCTTC. Protein product: CASSIGTGAIYGYTF. The chain links TRBV19 to TRBJ1-2; 10 nucleotides align to TRBD1. The CDR3 totals 15 residues. Germline CDR1 LNHDA, CDR2 SQIVND (reference sequence). V lost 3 bases to trimming and J lost 4 bases; unmatched junction nucleotides: 5.